The 15 T cell receptor beta chains below all came from one sample that was sequenced in a study of CD8+ T cells in alopecia areata. RNA extraction and reverse transcription yielded cDNA as sequencing template. Produced via immunoSEQ multiplex PCR; TCRdb's table is partial and in-frame only. The sample consists of 200,000 to 250,000 clones, 55% to 70% of them appearing once. Noted treatment: oral pan-JAK inhibitor, 5-10 mg twice daily. The input for sequencing was CD4+ T cells sorted from blood, taken at week 4, from a patient treated with tofacitinib. These receptor sequences come from a human donor with alopecia areata.

In this sample, this clone is medium-sized. CDR3 loop: CASSYSGSRTEAFF. CDR3 sequence (DNA): TGTGCCAGCAGTTACTCCGGCAGCCGTACTGAAGCTTTCTTT. This rearrangement joins TRBV6-6 to TRBJ1-1, with no clear D. The CDR3 is 14 amino acids. Trimming removed 0 bases from V and 5 bases from J, with 10 bases in between. Germline assignment: CDR1 MNHNY and CDR2 SVGAGI (reference sequence).

The chain has TRBV4-3 and TRBJ2-5; TRBD2 aligns across 9 bases. Looked up from germline, CDR1 is LGHNA and CDR2 is YSLEER. With V trimmed by 4 bases and J by 5 bases, 2 bases remained unmatched. The CDR3 has 13 amino acids. The CDR3: CASSLLAGETQYF. For the CDR3, the DNA is TGCGCCAGCAGCCTTCTAGCGGGGGAGACCCAGTACTTC.

This clone was detected a few times. The gene calls are TRBV6-1 and TRBJ2-5, with 8 bases lining up with TRBD2. Germline trimming cut 8 bases from V and 5 bases from J; bases unmatched to any gene: 10. The CDR3 extends over 14 amino acids. Germline-derived CDR1 and CDR2 are MNHNS and SASEGT. The CDR3 DNA reads TGTGCCAGCCTTCGCACGGGGGGGGCGGAGACCCAGTACTTC. It encodes CASLRTGGAETQYF.

V and J are TRBV11-2 and TRBJ2-1, with TRBD2 matching 10 bases. With 4 bases clipped from V and 8 bases from J, the junction kept 17 bases outside the gene matches. CDR1 and CDR2 (germline): SGHAT, FQNNGV. The CDR3 consists of 18 residues. The CDR3 loop is CASSSTHLAGVGRHEQFF. DNA for the CDR3: TGTGCCAGCAGCTCGACCCATCTAGCGGGGGTGGGAAGGCATGAGCAGTTCTTC.

This clone came up a few times. The V call is TRBV29-1, the J call TRBJ1-3; D gene uncertain. CDR3 length: 13 residues. The V and J ends lost 6 bases and 2 bases respectively, with 11 bases between them. The germline V gene has CDR1 SQVTM and CDR2 ANQGSEA. DNA of the CDR3: TGCAGCGTCCGCGACCGTGCTGGAAACACCATATATTTT. It translates to CSVRDRAGNTIYF.

The chain employs TRBV5-1 and TRBJ1-6; 11 bases map to TRBD1. Germline trimming cut 3 bases from V and 9 bases from J; bases unmatched to any gene: 2. The CDR3 runs to 14 residues. The V gene's germline CDR1 is SGHRS and CDR2 YFSETQ. The chain's CDR3 is CASSWDRGGSPLHF. In DNA, the CDR3 is TGCGCCAGCAGCTGGGACAGGGGGGGTTCACCCCTCCACTTT.

This clone has more than one count but fewer than ten. The chain carries TRBV27 and TRBJ1-2; 7 bases match TRBD1. After removal of 8 bases from V and 3 bases from J, the junction contained 15 bases not matched to a gene. The CDR3 covers 16 residues. CDR1 MNHEY and CDR2 SMNVEV come from the germline V gene (reference sequence). The CDR3 region is CASASGPGGVDYGYTF. CDR3 coding DNA: TGTGCCAGCGCCTCAGGGCCAGGGGGTGTCGACTATGGCTACACCTTC.

The CDR3 loop is CASSSPGFEQYF. CDR3 in DNA: TGTGCCAGCAGTTCCCCAGGGTTCGAGCAGTACTTC. This chain connects TRBV2 to TRBJ2-7; perhaps TRBD1 as D (5 bases). Trimming cost V 5 bases and J 6 bases, with 11 bases left between them. The germline gives CDR1 SNHLY, CDR2 FYNNEI. CDR3 size: 12 residues.

This chain links TRBV29-1 with TRBJ2-1, with D maybe TRBD2 (5 bases). V shed 6 bases and J shed 12 bases, with 15 bases lying between them. In germline, CDR1 is SQVTM, CDR2 ANQGSEA. The CDR3 extends over 11 amino acids. The CDR3 loop is CSVQDSPGQFF. Written as DNA, the CDR3 is TGCAGCGTCCAGGACTCCCCTGGGCAGTTCTTC.

The chain links TRBV5-1 to TRBJ2-3; D uncertain. The germline gives CDR1 SGHRS, CDR2 YFSETQ. The CDR3 is 13 amino acids. V was shortened by 0 bases and J by 2 bases, with 4 bases between the two germline ends. The CDR3 protein is CASSLDTTDTQYF. The CDR3 bases are TGCGCCAGCAGCTTGGACACCACAGATACGCAGTATTTT.

The chain employs TRBV29-1 and TRBJ1-2; D unresolved. CDR3 length equals 11 residues. CDR1 SQVTM and CDR2 ANQGSEA come from the germline V gene. V lost 3 bases, J lost 6 bases, and 8 bases lay in between. DNA for the CDR3: TGCAGCGTTGACGGAGGGAATGGCTACACCTTC. Amino acids: CSVDGGNGYTF.

J is TRBJ2-5 and V is TRBV6-5; D gene ambiguous. Looked up from germline, CDR1 is MNHEY and CDR2 is SVGAGI. CDR3 length: 14 residues. Deletions cut 0 bases from V and 3 bases from J, with 8 bases between. CDR3 sequence (DNA): TGTGCCAGCAGTTACTCATCACCGAAAGAGACCCAGTACTTC. Its translation: CASSYSSPKETQYF.

As to this clone: Within the sample, other DNA sequences also encode this same CDR3. This rearrangement joins TRBV4-2 to TRBJ2-5; D is tentatively TRBD1 or TRBD2 (5 bases each). The CDR3 is 13 residues long. Germline CDR1 and CDR2: LGHNA and YNFKEQ. V lost 0 bases to trimming and J lost 5 bases, with 7 bases between them. The CDR3 coding sequence is TGTGCCAGCAGCCAAGACTGGGGGGAGACCCAGTACTTC. Translation gives CASSQDWGETQYF.

The chain couples TRBV6-5 to TRBJ1-3; D not resolved. The CDR3 is made up of 11 amino acids. Germline-derived CDR1 and CDR2 are MNHEY and SVGAGI. Trimming took off 7 bases at V and 3 bases at J, with 4 bases between the two ends. The CDR3 spells CASTLGNTIYF. For the CDR3, the DNA is TGTGCCAGCACCCTTGGAAACACCATATATTTT.

This clone was seen more than once but under ten times. The chain carries TRBV7-2 and TRBJ2-5, with 8 bases identical to TRBD1. CDR1 and CDR2 from the germline V gene are SGHTA and FQGNSA. Losses at the gene ends were 5 bases for V and 5 bases for J; bases not matched to a gene: 7. The CDR3 has 14 residues. The CDR3 protein is CASSSQGARETQYF. The CDR3 bases are TGTGCCAGCAGCAGTCAGGGGGCGCGGGAGACCCAGTACTTC.